In this sample, the clone carrying this T cell receptor (beta chain) turned up once. Using immunoSEQ multiplex PCR, the repertoire was profiled, and TCRdb retains in-frame clones only, with some absent. The table includes 65,000 to 90,000 clones, around 90% detected once. The CDR3 consists of 12 residues. V lost 3 bases and J 3 bases, leaving 8 bases between the germline ends. Germline lookup yields CDR1 GTSNPN and CDR2 SVGIG (reference sequence). These data come from a study of T cell clones after liver transplantation. Turning to the study itself: TCRbeta sequencing after a pre-transplant mixed lymphocyte reaction identified graft-donor-reactive clones, later tracked in post-transplant blood. Graft-donor-reactive sequences were compared with third-party-reactive TCRbeta sequences from pre-transplant mixed lymphocyte reactions. HCV positivity affected three of eight recipients; the rest lacked autoimmune or viral indications.

The chain joins TRBV30 to TRBJ1-2; TRBD1 is a possible D gene (5 bases). The specimen was CD4+ T cells from blood, collected before liver transplant. The TCR sequence derives from a human donor who received a liver transplant. CDR3 amino acids: CAWRGLYYGYTF. The CDR3 nucleotides are TGTGCCTGGAGGGGACTCTACTATGGCTACACCTTC.